These 2 T cell receptor beta chains originate from one sample sequenced in a study of a mutant IDH1 vaccine in newly diagnosed glioma. The time point is: week 23, last vaccination. Doses of 300 ug of mutant IDH1 20-mer peptide were given with topical imiquimod. These receptors' antigens are unknown. TCRdb's copy holds only in-frame clones and misses some; the assay was immunoSEQ multiplex PCR. The sample includes 40,000 or so clones, roughly 80% of them seen just once. Here the sequenced sample was PBMCs, taken from a glioma patient whose treatment included an IDH1 peptide vaccine. The receptor source for this set is a woman between 18 and 29 years old with glioma. Some clones in this sample may be carry-over from other donors' samples.

The chain couples TRBV5-1 to TRBJ1-5; a weak D match, TRBD1 (5 bases). V was pared by 0 bases and J by 4 bases, with 5 bases between. Looked up from germline, CDR1 is SGHRS and CDR2 is YFSETQ. This CDR3 has 13 amino acids. CDR3 in DNA: TGCGCCAGCAGCTTGGACAGGAATCAGCCCCAGCATTTT. Encoded protein: CASSLDRNQPQHF.

This chain links TRBV11-3 with TRBJ1-4, with a tentative D call TRBD1 (6 bases). Germline assignment: CDR1 SGHNT and CDR2 YENEEA. Trimming removed 5 bases from V and 4 bases from J, with 17 bases in between. The CDR3 extends over 16 amino acids. The DNA for the CDR3 is TGTGCCAGCAGCCAACGACAGGTTACACTTAATGAAAAACTGTTTTTT. Amino acids: CASSQRQVTLNEKLFF.